The 28 T cell receptor beta chains below were found in one sample sequenced in a study of human T cells and chemical hapten exposure. Time point of the sample: patch test 1, 2 weeks after DPC sensitization. Noted treatment: therapeutic diphenylcyclopropenone sensitization with weekly scalp DPC. TCRdb called the RACE reads again in MiXCR, with one record for every CDR3 protein. The sample lists about 360,000 distinct CDR3 sequences, around 7% occurring once. Here the sequenced sample was whole blood, taken in connection with sensitization to the hapten diphenylcyclopropenone (DPC). The origin of the receptors is a woman younger than 35 with alopecia areata. Some clones in this sample may be carry-over from other donors' samples.

In nucleotides, the CDR3 is TGTGCCAGCAGCGGACTTCCGGTAGCCAACGAGTATTTGGATGAAAAACTGTTTTTT. It translates to CASSGLPVANEYLDEKLFF. V usage is TRBV4-2 and J usage is TRBJ1-4; D unclear. The CDR3 is 19 amino acids. Trimming stripped 5 bases from V and 6 bases from J, with 28 bases between. CDR1 and CDR2 from the germline V gene are LGHNA and YNFKEQ.

This clonotype has at least ten counts. The rearrangement joins TRBV14 to TRBJ2-1; D may be TRBD2 (7 bases). Germline CDR1 SGHDN, CDR2 FVKESK. With 4 bases removed from V and 8 bases from J, the gap between germline ends came to 12 bases. This CDR3 spans 13 amino acids. The CDR3 nucleotides are TGTGCCAGCAGCCCCGGGGGGCTGCATGAGCAGTTCTTC. Translating gives CASSPGGLHEQFF.

At least ten counts were recorded for this clonotype. The chain carries TRBV4-3 and TRBJ2-7; TRBD1 is a possible D gene (6 bases). Trimming removed 0 bases from V and 11 bases from J, with 14 bases in between. Germline V gene lookup returns CDR1 LGHNA and CDR2 YSLEER. This CDR3 spans 13 amino acids. CDR3 residues: CASSQDQQGTEYF. The CDR3 DNA reads as TGCGCCAGCAGCCAAGACCAACAGGGTACGGAGTACTTC.

This clonotype has just a few counts. V usage is TRBV6-6 and J usage is TRBJ1-2, with D perhaps matching TRBD1 (6 bases). The CDR3 length is 13 residues. Germline CDR1 and CDR2: MNHNY and SVGAGI (reference sequence). The ends were cut back, 6 bases at V and 2 bases at J, with 10 bases in the middle. The CDR3 loop reads CASRMGGNYGYTF. As DNA, the CDR3 is TGTGCCAGCAGAATGGGGGGCAACTATGGCTACACCTTC.

This clonotype showed up many times. This chain joins TRBV28 and TRBJ2-3; possible D gene TRBD1, 5 bases. The CDR3 sequence is 14 residues long. The V gene lost 3 bases and the J gene lost 7 bases, with 14 bases spanning the gap. CDR1 is MDHEN, CDR2 SYDVKM, per germline. The CDR3 region has the DNA TGTGCCAGCAGTTTTGGCCAGAACAGGAATACGCAGTATTTT. This encodes CASSFGQNRNTQYF.

This clonotype was recorded at least ten times. The chain joins TRBV7-2 to TRBJ2-1; D not certain. V dropped 5 bases and J dropped 0 bases, with 14 bases sitting between them. There are 16 residues in the CDR3. Germline V CDR1 and CDR2: SGHTA, FQGNSA. The CDR3 DNA reads as TGTGCCAGCAGCCCAAGACTGAGCCACTCCTACAATGAGCAGTTCTTC. It codes for CASSPRLSHSYNEQFF.

This clonotype was seen at least ten times. The junction and the germline gene differ at one end; a read error may be behind it. This chain connects TRBV20-1 to TRBJ2-7; D is uncertain. CDR1 DFQATT and CDR2 SNEGSKA come from the germline V gene (reference sequence). The CDR3 is 15 amino acids. The CDR3 loop is CSARVHRGLSHEQYF. CDR3 nucleotides: TGCAGTGCTAGAGTCCACAGAGGCCTCTCCCACGAGCAGTACTTC.

This clonotype was counted many times. This sequence joins TRBV4-3 and TRBJ1-1; D is possibly TRBD1 (5 bases). V was shortened by 4 bases and J by 3 bases, with 12 bases between the two germline ends. This CDR3 spans 14 amino acids. CDR1 is LGHNA and CDR2 is YSLEER in the germline V gene. The CDR3 bases are TGCGCCAGCAGCCGGGACCGAGACGACACTGAAGCTTTCTTT. Encoded protein: CASSRDRDDTEAFF.

This clonotype was seen more than once but under ten times. This rearrangement joins TRBV9 to TRBJ1-6; D is uncertain. Looked up from germline, CDR1 is SGDLS and CDR2 is YYNGEE. The CDR3 has 15 amino acids. The germline V and J ends were trimmed by 3 bases and 4 bases, with 11 bases remaining between them. CDR3 sequence: CASSGSGGYNSPLHF. The CDR3 coding sequence is TGTGCCAGCAGCGGGTCGGGCGGATATAATTCACCCCTCCACTTT.

The V call is TRBV20-1, the J call TRBJ1-1, with TRBD1 identical over 7 bases. The germline CDR1 and CDR2 sequences are DFQATT and SNEGSKA (reference sequence). J was trimmed by 3 bases and V by 5 bases; bases with no gene match: 6. This CDR3 region has 13 residues. The CDR3 nucleotides read TGCAGTGCTGAGAGCGGGACAGACACTGAAGCTTTCTTT. It encodes CSAESGTDTEAFF.

J is TRBJ1-1 and V is TRBV5-6, with a weak D call TRBD1 (6 bases). The germline V gene has CDR1 SGHDT and CDR2 YYEEEE. The V end was cut by 2 bases, the J end by 1 base, with 9 bases between. This CDR3 region has 14 residues. The CDR3 nucleotides read TGTGCCAGCAGCTTTCCGGGACAGAACACTGAAGCTTTCTTT. Residues: CASSFPGQNTEAFF.

This clonotype was counted a few times. The J gene is TRBJ2-2, the V gene TRBV6-2 or TRBV6-3; no definite D call. CDR3 length: 16 residues. In germline, CDR1 is MNHEY, CDR2 SVGEGT. Deletions cut 6 bases from V and 3 bases from J, with 17 bases between. CDR3 region: CASSRGGIGDTGELFF. The CDR3 bases are TGTGCCAGCAGCCGCGGTGGTATTGGGGACACCGGGGAGCTGTTTTTT.

This clonotype has ten or more counts. This chain uses TRBV7-2 with TRBJ2-2; D gene uncertain. Germline V CDR1 and CDR2: SGHTA, FQGNSA. The CDR3 runs to 13 residues. Trimming took off 1 base at V and 5 bases at J, with 5 bases between the two ends. The CDR3 DNA sequence: TGTGCCAGCAGCTTAGATGTGACCGGGGAGCTGTTTTTT. As protein: CASSLDVTGELFF. Looking up the rest from reference TRBV7-2 and TRBJ2-2 gives the full variable domain: GAGVSQSPSNKVTEKGKDVELRCDPISGHTALYWYRQSLGQGLEFLIYFQGNSAPDKSGLPSDRFSAERTGGSVSTLTIQRTQQEDSAVYLCASSLDVTGELFFGEGSRLTVL.

This clonotype was picked up a small number of times. This chain connects TRBV27 to TRBJ1-4; possibly TRBD1 for D (6 bases). V lost 5 bases and J 6 bases, leaving 16 bases between the germline ends. Germline V gives CDR1 MNHEY, CDR2 SMNVEV (reference sequence). CDR3 length: 15 residues. CDR3 in amino acids: CASSGRTVRDEKLFF. For the CDR3, the DNA is TGTGCCAGCAGTGGGCGGACAGTTAGGGATGAAAAACTGTTTTTT.

The gene calls are TRBV6-2 or TRBV6-3 and TRBJ2-5, with D maybe TRBD2 (6 bases). The germline V gene encodes CDR1 MNHEY and CDR2 SVGEGT. V was shortened by 6 bases and J by 7 bases, with 6 bases between the two germline ends. CDR3 length: 10 amino acids. CDR3 protein: CASSGGTQYF. CDR3 nucleotide sequence: TGTGCCAGCAGCGGGGGGACCCAGTACTTC.

This clonotype was seen a handful of times. The gene calls are TRBV20-1 and TRBJ2-7, with 7 bases aligning to TRBD1. The trim removed 7 bases at V and 4 bases at J, leaving 10 bases unmatched. Germline V gene data show CDR1 as DFQATT and CDR2 as SNEGSKA (reference sequence). The CDR3 totals 13 residues. CDR3 region: CSVAGTDSYEQYF. The DNA for the CDR3 is TGCAGTGTAGCCGGGACAGACTCTTACGAGCAGTACTTC.

With regard to this clonotype: A clone one base away is much larger, so this may be a read error. V usage is TRBV5-1 and J usage is TRBJ2-5; no reliable D call. Germline CDR1 and CDR2: SGHRS and YFSETQ. Trimming left V 4 bases short and J 6 bases short, with 16 bases between. CDR3 size: 14 residues. Here the CDR3 reads CASSPVAGQQTQYF. CDR3 nucleotides: TGCGCCAGCAGCCCTGTAGCCGGGCAACAGACCCAGTACTTC. Drawing the rest from reference TRBV5-1 and TRBJ2-5, the complete variable domain is KAGVTQTPRYLIKTRGQQVTLSCSPISGHRSVSWYQQTPGQGLQFLFEYFSETQRNKGNFPGRFSGRQFSNSRSEMNVSTLELGDSALYLCASSPVAGQQTQYFGPGTRLLVL.

This clonotype was picked up a small number of times. V and J are TRBV6-5 and TRBJ1-2; D remains unclear. This CDR3 has 15 amino acids. V lost 0 bases to trimming and J lost 3 bases, with 11 bases between them. Germline V gene data show CDR1 as MNHEY and CDR2 as SVGAGI. The CDR3, as DNA: TGTGCCAGCAGTTACTCGGAGGCAGCTTACTATGGCTACACCTTC. Its protein is CASSYSEAAYYGYTF.

This clonotype showed up just a few times. The rearrangement links TRBV5-1 to TRBJ1-6, with D possibly being TRBD1 (5 bases). The CDR3 is 16 amino acids. V dropped 0 bases and J dropped 14 bases, with 21 bases sitting between them. The germline V gene encodes CDR1 SGHRS and CDR2 YFSETQ. CDR3 amino acids: CASSLEYGGSKATLHF. CDR3 sequence (DNA): TGCGCCAGCAGCTTGGAGTATGGGGGGTCCAAAGCGACCCTCCACTTT.

This clonotype was picked up a small number of times. The rearrangement links TRBV11-2 to TRBJ2-5, with 8 nucleotides matching TRBD2. V dropped 4 bases and J dropped 4; count of bases not matched to a gene: 11. In germline, CDR1 is SGHAT, CDR2 FQNNGV. CDR3 length equals 16 residues. The CDR3 DNA sequence: TGTGCCAGCAGCTCCAGCGGGGGCAGGGGAGCAGAGACCCAGTACTTC. This sequence encodes CASSSSGGRGAETQYF. The complete variable domain, with remaining parts taken from reference TRBV11-2 and TRBJ2-5, reads EAGVAQSPRYKIIEKRQSVAFWCNPISGHATLYWYQQILGQGPKLLIQFQNNGVVDDSQLPKDRFSAERLKGVDSTLKIQPAKLEDSAVYLCASSSSGGRGAETQYFGPGTRLLVL.

There are a few counts of this clonotype. The chain links TRBV12-3 or TRBV12-4 to TRBJ2-7, with 9 nucleotides matching TRBD1. The CDR3 sequence is 15 residues long. V lost 0 bases to trimming and J lost 5 bases; unmatched junction nucleotides: 5. Written as DNA, the CDR3 is TGTGCCAGCAGTTTAGCGGATGACAGGGGGAACGAGCAGTACTTC. The encoded protein is CASSLADDRGNEQYF.

The table lists this clonotype with a few counts. The chain uses TRBV27 and TRBJ2-3; perhaps TRBD1 as D (5 bases). Germline V gene lookup returns CDR1 MNHEY and CDR2 SMNVEV (reference sequence). CDR3 length: 13 amino acids. The ends were cut back, 5 bases at V and 6 bases at J, with 12 bases in the middle. In DNA form, the CDR3 reads TGTGCCAGCAGTCACAGGTGGTTGGATACGCAGTATTTT. Amino acids: CASSHRWLDTQYF.

This clonotype has a handful of counts. This chain uses TRBV4-3 with TRBJ2-7; 9 nucleotides match TRBD2. The CDR3 loop spans 15 amino acids. V lost 1 base and J lost 2; bases outside the gene matches: 3. CDR1 LGHNA and CDR2 YSLEER come from the germline V gene. CDR3 amino acids: CASSQVASGAYEQYF. The CDR3, as DNA: TGCGCCAGCAGCCAAGTGGCTAGCGGGGCCTACGAGCAGTACTTC.

In its sample, this clonotype was seen many times. This chain uses TRBV6-2 or TRBV6-3 with TRBJ2-1; D remains ambiguous. Trimming cost V 4 bases and J 10 bases, with 11 bases left between them. From germline, CDR1 is MNHEY and CDR2 SVGEGT. The CDR3 runs to 12 residues. The CDR3 DNA is TGTGCCAGCAGTTTAAGTCGGCTGGAGCAGTTCTTC. Its translation: CASSLSRLEQFF.

The sample holds a few counts of this clonotype. The genes are TRBV7-9 and TRBJ1-1; D call uncertain. V lost 5 bases and J 6 bases, leaving 13 bases between the germline ends. Germline V gene lookup returns CDR1 SEHNR and CDR2 FQNEAQ (reference sequence). The CDR3 is made up of 13 amino acids. The CDR3 is CASSPGITAEAFF. In DNA form, the CDR3 reads TGTGCCAGCAGCCCTGGAATAACCGCTGAAGCTTTCTTT.

This clonotype showed up just a few times. V gene TRBV19 combines with J gene TRBJ2-5; D is ambiguous. This CDR3 comprises 13 residues. V lost 1 base and J 6 bases, leaving 9 bases between the germline ends. Germline V gene data show CDR1 as LNHDA and CDR2 as SQIVND (reference sequence). Here the CDR3 reads CASSIVGTKTQYF. Here the CDR3 DNA reads TGTGCCAGTAGTATAGTCGGCACGAAGACCCAGTACTTC.

The rearrangement uses TRBV20-1 and TRBJ2-7; TRBD1 matches 11 bases. The V gene end was trimmed by 7 bases and the J gene end by 6 bases; junction bases not matched to a gene: 5. The CDR3 loop spans 12 amino acids. Germline assignment: CDR1 DFQATT and CDR2 SNEGSKA (reference sequence). DNA of the CDR3: TGCAGTGGGTCTGGGACAGGGGGCGAGCAGTACTTC. This translates into CSGSGTGGEQYF.

Many counts were recorded for this clonotype. The chain has TRBV12-3 or TRBV12-4 and TRBJ1-3; 7 bases are a match to TRBD1. The J segment lost 8 bases and the V segment lost 6 bases, leaving 7 bases of the junction unmatched. CDR3 length equals 13 residues. DNA of the CDR3: TGTGCCAGCAGGCCGACAGGGTCGGACACCATATATTTT. Translation gives CASRPTGSDTIYF.